What follows are 30 T cell receptor beta chains derived from one specimen sequenced in a study of PD-1 blockade in classical Hodgkin lymphoma. Time point in this sample: cycle 4 day 1 (C4D1), after less than seven weeks of nivolumab. No patient escaped relapse after autologous stem cell transplantation, and brentuximab vedotin exposure varied. The table came from immunoSEQ multiplex PCR; TCRdb's copy has only in-frame clones and leaves some out. Here the sample spans some 95,000 clones, 90% being singletons. The sequences come from peripheral blood mononuclear cells (PBMCs), collected before the fourth cycle of nivolumab. These receptors came from a human donor with classical Hodgkin lymphoma.

The V call is TRBV5-1, the J call TRBJ1-4; 8 nucleotides align to TRBD1. Losses at the gene ends were 1 base for V and 7 bases for J; bases not matched to a gene: 9. Germline V lookup: CDR1 SGHRS, CDR2 YFSETQ. The CDR3 spans 16 residues. The CDR3 nucleotides read TGCGCCAGCAGCTTGCTTTCCGGGACAGGCGGTGAAAAACTGTTTTTT. Encoded protein: CASSLLSGTGGEKLFF.

This clone was counted once. This chain joins TRBV7-9 and TRBJ2-5; possibly TRBD2 for D (5 bases). The J call is uncertain, as TRBJ2-7 better fits the DNA end. The CDR3 has 14 residues. From germline, CDR1 is SEHNR and CDR2 FQNEAQ (reference sequence). Here the CDR3 reads CASSFSSRGSEQYF. The CDR3, as DNA: TGTGCCAGCAGCTTTAGCAGCCGCGGGTCCGAGCAGTACTTC.

The chain carries TRBV6-6 and TRBJ1-5; 8 bases are shared with TRBD1. The germline V gene encodes CDR1 MNHNY and CDR2 SVGAGI (reference sequence). The CDR3 is 14 residues long. Trimming took 7 bases from V and 5 from J; bases not matched to a gene: 7. The CDR3 sequence is CASKGQGFDQPQHF. As DNA, the CDR3 is TGTGCCAGCAAAGGACAGGGCTTCGATCAGCCCCAGCATTTT.

This chain joins TRBV11-2 and TRBJ1-1; tentatively, D is TRBD1 (6 bases). In germline, CDR1 is SGHAT, CDR2 FQNNGV. Trimming pared 2 bases from V and 0 bases from J, leaving 10 bases between. The CDR3 is 15 amino acids. This CDR3 reads CASSLLTGVNTEAFF. The DNA for the CDR3 is TGTGCCAGCAGCTTACTGACAGGAGTGAACACTGAAGCTTTCTTT.

The chain has TRBV6-6 and TRBJ1-6; TRBD1 agrees at 10 bases. CDR3 length: 15 residues. Trimming removed 2 bases from V and 7 bases from J; junction bases left unmatched: 2. Germline V gives CDR1 MNHNY, CDR2 SVGAGI (reference sequence). CDR3 nucleotide sequence: TGTGCCAGCAGTTACGGGACAGGGGTCAATTCACCCCTCCACTTT. Protein sequence: CASSYGTGVNSPLHF.

The chain carries TRBV10-2 and TRBJ1-5; 7 bases fit TRBD1. Germline lookup yields CDR1 WSHSY and CDR2 SAAADI. The J segment lost 5 bases and the V segment lost 6 bases, leaving 7 bases of the junction unmatched. This CDR3 contains 14 residues. CDR3 in amino acids: CASSPRDRYQPQHF. CDR3 bases: TGCGCCAGCAGCCCCCGGGACAGATATCAGCCCCAGCATTTT.

The gene calls are TRBV7-2 and TRBJ1-2; D gene ambiguous. Germline CDR1 reads SGHTA; CDR2 reads FQGNSA. The V gene lost 1 base and the J gene lost 5 bases, with 5 bases spanning the gap. CDR3 length: 12 amino acids. CDR3 loop: CASSLEFYGYTF. The CDR3 DNA sequence: TGTGCCAGCAGCTTAGAATTTTATGGCTACACCTTC.

The chain joins TRBV13 to TRBJ2-4, with D perhaps TRBD1 (6 bases). V lost 5 bases and J lost 2, with 16 bases in between. Looked up from germline, CDR1 is PRHDT and CDR2 is FYEKMQ (reference sequence). This CDR3 contains 16 residues. CDR3: CASSPTPRDTKNIQYF. In DNA form, the CDR3 reads TGTGCCAGCAGCCCTACACCCCGGGACACCAAAAACATTCAGTACTTC.

The chain is built from TRBV6-4 and TRBJ1-6, with D unresolved. Germline CDR1 is MRHNA and CDR2 is SNTAGT. Trimming stripped 4 bases from V and 2 bases from J, with 3 bases between. This CDR3 has 13 residues. CDR3 protein: CASSVPYNSPLHF. The CDR3 DNA reads as TGTGCCAGCAGTGTTCCCTATAATTCACCCCTCCACTTT.

The CDR3 reads CATQSGVFEYYGYTF. In DNA, the CDR3 is TGTGCCACGCAGTCGGGGGTTTTCGAGTACTATGGCTACACCTTC. The gene calls are TRBV28 and TRBJ1-2; D might be TRBD1 (5 bases). Germline loops: CDR1 MDHEN, CDR2 SYDVKM. The CDR3 contains 15 residues. The V end lost 10 bases, the J end lost 3 bases, and 21 bases lay between the germline ends.

V usage is TRBV9 and J usage is TRBJ1-4; 9 bases match TRBD1. The CDR3 runs to 14 residues. Germline CDR1 is SGDLS and CDR2 is YYNGEE. J gave up 7 bases and V 0 bases, and 1 base lay outside the gene matches. In DNA form, the CDR3 reads TGTGCCAGCAGCGTAGGGACAGGGGCTGAAAAACTGTTTTTT. This sequence encodes CASSVGTGAEKLFF.

The rearrangement links TRBV6-6 to TRBJ2-7; the match to TRBD2 covers 7 bases. From germline, CDR1 is MNHNY and CDR2 SVGAGI (reference sequence). The CDR3 spans 13 residues. V shed 2 bases and J 2 bases; nucleotides not matched to a gene: 0. CDR3 protein: CASSYRGAYEQYF. The CDR3 bases are TGTGCCAGCAGTTACCGGGGGGCCTACGAGCAGTACTTC.

This clone was picked up a small number of times. This rearrangement joins TRBV10-3 to TRBJ1-6, with 10 bases matching TRBD1. The germline gives CDR1 ENHRY, CDR2 SYGVKD. This CDR3 is 14 amino acids long. V lost 6 bases and J lost 9; bases outside the gene matches: 5. CDR3 sequence: CAISGDRGVSPLHF. Here the CDR3 DNA reads TGTGCCATCAGCGGGGACAGGGGAGTTTCACCCCTCCACTTT.

The V call is TRBV27, the J call TRBJ2-7; 7 bases line up with TRBD1. The CDR3 runs 15 residues. CDR1 MNHEY and CDR2 SMNVEV come from the germline V gene (reference sequence). V lost 5 bases and J lost 4; bases outside the gene matches: 11. CDR3 nucleotide sequence: TGTGCCAGCAGTCCTGTGACAGGGCCGCTGTACGAGCAGTACTTC. This codes for CASSPVTGPLYEQYF.

The chain has TRBV19 and TRBJ2-7; 12 bases line up with TRBD2. Germline V CDR1 and CDR2: LNHDA, SQIVND (reference sequence). Unmatched junction bases numbered 6, after V lost 5 bases and J lost 1 base. The CDR3 loop spans 16 amino acids. DNA for the CDR3: TGTGCCAGTAGTTTAACACTAGCGGGGGGTTCCTACGAGCAGTACTTC. This gives the protein CASSLTLAGGSYEQYF.

The rearrangement links TRBV4-1 to TRBJ2-5; 7 nucleotides align to TRBD2. The CDR3 covers 15 residues. Trimming removed 4 bases from V and 3 bases from J; junction bases left unmatched: 8. Germline CDR1 MGHRA, CDR2 YSYEKL. The CDR3 protein is CASSLTGTTKETQYF. The CDR3, as DNA: TGCGCCAGCAGCCTAACCGGGACTACCAAAGAGACCCAGTACTTC.

The CDR3 DNA sequence: TGTGCCAGCAGCTCCGAGGAGAGCTTAGCCAAAAACATTCAGTACTTC. As protein: CASSSEESLAKNIQYF. This chain links TRBV11-2 with TRBJ2-4; D remains unclear. Germline V gene lookup returns CDR1 SGHAT and CDR2 FQNNGV. Trimming removed 4 bases from V and 0 bases from J, with 13 bases in between. The CDR3 loop spans 16 amino acids.

The chain combines TRBV10-2 with TRBJ1-2, with 9 bases identical to TRBD1. The trim removed 7 bases at V and 6 bases at J, leaving 9 bases unmatched. Germline CDR1 is WSHSY and CDR2 is SAAADI. This CDR3 comprises 14 residues. CDR3 region: CASTDSGTGNGYTF. Written as DNA, the CDR3 is TGCGCCAGCACTGACTCCGGGACAGGGAATGGCTACACCTTC.

V usage is TRBV5-1 and J usage is TRBJ2-3; 13 nucleotides align to TRBD2. The germline V gene encodes CDR1 SGHRS and CDR2 YFSETQ. The V and J ends lost 4 bases and 1 base, in that order; junction bases with no gene match: 3. The CDR3 extends over 16 amino acids. The CDR3 is CASSRGTSGGTDTQYF. CDR3 coding DNA: TGCGCCAGCAGCCGTGGGACTAGCGGGGGCACAGATACGCAGTATTTT. The whole variable domain, remainder taken from reference TRBV5-1 and TRBJ2-3, is KAGVTQTPRYLIKTRGQQVTLSCSPISGHRSVSWYQQTPGQGLQFLFEYFSETQRNKGNFPGRFSGRQFSNSRSEMNVSTLELGDSALYLCASSRGTSGGTDTQYFGPGTRLTVL.

This clone was counted a single time. The V and J genes are TRBV18 and TRBJ1-5; D possibly corresponds to TRBD1 (5 bases). V was clipped by 3 bases and J by 7 bases, with 10 bases between them. The CDR3 loop spans 13 amino acids. From germline, CDR1 is KGHSH and CDR2 LQKENI. CDR3 in amino acids: CASSPGGMQPQHF. The DNA for the CDR3 is TGTGCCAGCTCACCTGGGGGAATGCAGCCCCAGCATTTT. The entire variable domain, with the rest obtained from reference TRBV18 and TRBJ1-5, is as follows: NAGVMQNPRHLVRRRGQEARLRCSPMKGHSHVYWYRQLPEEGLKFMVYLQKENIIDESGMPKERFSAEFPKEGPSILRIQQVVRGDSAAYFCASSPGGMQPQHFGDGTRLSIL.

This sequence joins TRBV27 and TRBJ2-7; 7 bases map to TRBD2. CDR1 and CDR2 from the germline V gene are MNHEY and SMNVEV (reference sequence). Losses at the gene ends were 2 bases for V and 3 bases for J; bases not matched to a gene: 1. CDR3 length equals 13 residues. In DNA, the CDR3 is TGTGCCAGCAGTTTAGGGACTAACTACGAGCAGTACTTC. This encodes CASSLGTNYEQYF.

This sequence joins TRBV6-8 and TRBJ1-3; no clear D gene. In germline, CDR1 is MNHGY, CDR2 SAAAGT. This CDR3 has 16 residues. V lost 0 bases and J lost 0, with 9 bases in between. CDR3: CASSYSQKSSGNTIYF. The CDR3 coding sequence is TGTGCCAGCAGTTACTCACAAAAGAGCTCTGGAAACACCATATATTTT.

The chain is built from TRBV30 and TRBJ2-7; 8 bases are shared with TRBD1. Per the germline V gene, CDR1 is GTSNPN and CDR2 is SVGIG (reference sequence). This CDR3 spans 13 amino acids. V dropped 6 bases and J dropped 1; count of bases not matched to a gene: 5. For the CDR3, the DNA is TGTGCCTGTACGGACAGGGCATCCTACGAGCAGTACTTC. It translates to CACTDRASYEQYF.

The chain is built from TRBV5-1 and TRBJ2-5; the match to TRBD1 covers 12 bases. The J segment lost 5 bases and the V segment lost 3 bases, leaving 5 bases of the junction unmatched. Per the germline V gene, CDR1 is SGHRS and CDR2 is YFSETQ. CDR3 length: 15 amino acids. This chain's CDR3 is CASSSGTGGEETQYF. The CDR3 DNA sequence: TGCGCCAGCAGCTCAGGGACAGGGGGCGAGGAGACCCAGTACTTC.

This chain connects TRBV29-1 to TRBJ2-5, with D unresolved. Trimming took 5 bases from V and 1 from J, leaving 8 bases between them. This CDR3 is built from 12 residues. The V gene's germline CDR1 is SQVTM and CDR2 ANQGSEA. The DNA of the CDR3 is TGCAGCGTTCAAGGTGGCCAAGAGACCCAGTACTTC. Protein: CSVQGGQETQYF.

The chain joins TRBV5-1 to TRBJ1-1; TRBD1 aligns across 7 bases. Looked up from germline, CDR1 is SGHRS and CDR2 is YFSETQ. J lost 0 bases, V lost 4 bases, and 3 bases had no gene match. The CDR3 sequence is 14 residues long. DNA for the CDR3: TGCGCCAGCAGCCCCGGGACAGTGAACACTGAAGCTTTCTTT. This sequence encodes CASSPGTVNTEAFF.

The chain couples TRBV10-3 to TRBJ1-2, with D unresolved. The CDR3 has 14 amino acids. Trimming cost V 0 bases and J 3 bases, with 8 bases left between them. Germline loops: CDR1 ENHRY, CDR2 SYGVKD. The DNA of the CDR3 is TGTGCCATCAGTGAGTCCGGGAGGGACTATGGCTACACCTTC. Translation: CAISESGRDYGYTF.

The CDR3 region has the DNA TGTGCCAGCAGCACTCACACAGATACGCAGTATTTT. Translating it yields CASSTHTDTQYF. This sequence joins TRBV5-4 and TRBJ2-3; D call uncertain. The CDR3 runs 12 residues. The germline gives CDR1 SGHNT, CDR2 YYREEE (reference sequence). V lost 4 bases, J lost 2 bases, and 5 bases lay in between.

The rearrangement links TRBV7-9 to TRBJ2-4; D is unresolved. Germline lookup yields CDR1 SEHNR and CDR2 FQNEAQ (reference sequence). This CDR3 comprises 15 residues. Trimming took off 6 bases at V and 0 bases at J, with 12 bases between the two ends. The CDR3 DNA sequence: TGTGCCAGCAGTGAGAGAGGTCTAGCCAAAAACATTCAGTACTTC. Translated: CASSERGLAKNIQYF.

This chain joins TRBV15 and TRBJ2-5; TRBD2 matches 8 bases. The J call could be wrong; TRBJ2-7 is a better fit for the DNA end. The germline V gene has CDR1 LNHNV and CDR2 YYDKDF (reference sequence). This CDR3 spans 14 amino acids. The chain's CDR3 is CATSRDPSGYEQYF. The CDR3 DNA sequence: TGTGCCACCAGCAGAGATCCTAGCGGGTACGAGCAGTACTTC.